The subject of this entry is one T cell receptor (beta chain). The antigen is undetermined. This specimen belongs to a study of beta chain features in type 1 diabetes. Study overall: Taken together, all samples contributed 107,917,701 examined sorted cells.

Study-wide results and caveats: Patients' naive, central memory and Treg TCRB repertoires seemed closer to one another than those of healthy donors. VDJ junctions in type 1 diabetes patients carried more deletions and fewer insertions. All four CD4+ subsets of Type 1 diabetes patients contained TCRB CDR3s that were moderately but significantly shorter.

J lost 10 bases, V lost 5 bases, and 14 bases had no gene match. This CDR3 region has 14 residues. From germline, CDR1 is GTSNPN and CDR2 SVGIG (reference sequence). The isolated RNA, all of it, was reverse transcribed, so expressed TCRB transcripts were what got sequenced. Generated by immunoSEQ multiplex PCR, the TCRdb table keeps only in-frame clones and is missing some. The sample lists approximately 730,000 clones; roughly an eighth were seen once. The sequence came from a man younger than 30 with type 1 diabetes. Sample: naive CD4+ T cells from blood. The chain couples TRBV30 to TRBJ2-1; 7 positions agree with TRBD2. CDR3 in amino acids: CAWRRLAPRSEQFF. CDR3 coding DNA: TGTGCCTGGCGCCGACTAGCCCCTAGGTCCGAGCAGTTCTTC.